This TCR beta chain was observed in a study of CD8 T cells in ankylosing spondylitis. TCRdb redid the calling of the 5' RACE reads with MiXCR, one entry per CDR3 protein. The table lists around 330,000 distinct CDR3 sequences, about 9.9% of them singletons. This clonotype came up many times. The CDR3 covers 14 residues. Germline CDR1 is SGHTA and CDR2 is FQGNSA. V was trimmed by 5 bases and J by 3 bases, leaving 14 bases between them. This chain joins TRBV7-2 and TRBJ2-7; no definite D call. The sequence derives from a female donor with ankylosing spondylitis or in good health (not recorded which). Material for sequencing was blood, either unsorted or a sorted T cell fraction (not recorded which). The CDR3 spells CASSRQQRDYEQYF. CDR3 DNA: TGTGCCAGCAGCCGGCAACAGCGTGACTACGAGCAGTACTTC.